This entry describes one TCR beta chain. Its cognate antigen is unknown. TCRdb's copy holds only in-frame clones and misses some; the assay was immunoSEQ multiplex PCR. The sample includes 15,000 to 20,000 clones, 80% to 85% of them seen just once. The germline V gene has CDR1 MGHDK and CDR2 SYGVNS. V shed 8 bases and J 0 bases; nucleotides not matched to a gene: 4. The CDR3 loop spans 17 amino acids. The data are from a study of CD4 T cells in relation to SARS-CoV-2 and coronaviruses. The unexposed donors gave CD4+ T cells in about 2011-2018, prior to COVID-19. Isolation of CD4+ T cells took place after about 9 days in culture. Testing used SARS-CoV-2 S/N and four cold-coronavirus spikes on unexposed-donor CD4+ T cells, cells permitting.

The sample was CD4+ T cells from PBMCs, cultured in vitro. This chain uses TRBV25-1 with TRBJ2-1, with 16 bases lining up with TRBD2. The receptor's source is a human donor in good health. The DNA of the CDR3 is TGTGCCAGCCAGGGACTAGCGGGAGGGGGCTCCTACAATGAGCAGTTCTTC. Its translation: CASQGLAGGGSYNEQFF.